This TCR beta chain emerged from a study of cytomegalovirus exposure and HLA in healthy donors. General study results and limits: The study found most TCR sequences rare, yet found some public TCRs in many donors. Later on, a genetic analysis was performed. It linked a missense variant in DCLRE1C with V- and J-gene trimming of TCR beta. When the data were analyzed later, several of the most significant clusters appeared to be linked to common viral pathogens.

This PCR relied on a set of 60 Vbeta primers and 13 Jbeta primers. Original analysis: An analysis performed later counted about 80 million unique TCR beta chains (approximately 10 million of them shared). The table came from immunoSEQ multiplex PCR; TCRdb's copy has only in-frame clones and leaves some out. The V and J calls and the clone size are those of that table, but D and trimming were determined from the DNA. The sample lists roughly 180,000 clones; 70% to 80% were seen once. V was shortened by 0 bases and J by 5 bases, with 13 bases between the two germline ends. The CDR3 extends over 15 amino acids. Germline CDR1 SGHTA, CDR2 FQGNSA. This clone was seen more than once but under ten times. Its target is unknown.

This chain connects TRBV7-2 to TRBJ2-5; no definite D call. The sequencing input was PBMCs. This receptor was identified in a man aged 30 to 39 in good health and CMV-seronegative. The CDR3, as DNA: TGTGCCAGCAGCTTAGCAAGCTGGAGTGGGGAGACCCAGTACTTC. Protein: CASSLASWSGETQYF.